The clone carrying this TCR beta chain was counted between two and nine times. Preparing the TCRbeta library involved the use of unique molecular identifiers. TCRdb processed the PCR reads anew with MiXCR; each CDR3 protein has one entry. The sample lists nearly 550,000 distinct CDR3 sequences; approximately 20% were seen once. The sample comes from a study of T-cell reconstitution after alpha-beta-depleted transplantation in children. The CDR3 loop spans 13 amino acids. Trimming shortened V by 0 bases and J by 2 bases, and 2 bases separated the two germline ends. Germline-derived CDR1 and CDR2 are MNHNY and SVGAGI (reference sequence).

This chain links TRBV6-6 with TRBJ2-1, with D unresolved. This receptor was identified in a human donor who donated a stem cell graft to a child with acute lymphoblastic leukemia. The starting material was PBMCs from the stem cell graft donor, obtained from the stem cell graft. The CDR3 sequence: CASSYSAYNEQFF. CDR3 sequence (DNA): TGTGCCAGCAGTTACTCGGCCTACAATGAGCAGTTCTTC.